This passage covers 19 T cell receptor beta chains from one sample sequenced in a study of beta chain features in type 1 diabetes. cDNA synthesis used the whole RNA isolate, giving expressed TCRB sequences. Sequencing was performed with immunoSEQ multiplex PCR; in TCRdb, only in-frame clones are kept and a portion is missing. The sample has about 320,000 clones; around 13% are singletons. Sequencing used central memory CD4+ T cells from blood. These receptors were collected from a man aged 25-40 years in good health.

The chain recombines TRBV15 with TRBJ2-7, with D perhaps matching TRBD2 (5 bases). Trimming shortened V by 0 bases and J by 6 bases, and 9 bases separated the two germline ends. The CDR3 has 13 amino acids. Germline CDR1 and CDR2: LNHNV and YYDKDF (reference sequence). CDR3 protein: CATSRDRGFEQYF. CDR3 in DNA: TGTGCCACCAGCAGAGATCGGGGTTTCGAGCAGTACTTC.

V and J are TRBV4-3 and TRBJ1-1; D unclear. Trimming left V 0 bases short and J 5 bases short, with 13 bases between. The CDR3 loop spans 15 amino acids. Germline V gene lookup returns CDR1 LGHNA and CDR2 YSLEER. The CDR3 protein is CASSQDRQLGTEAFF. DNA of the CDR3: TGCGCCAGCAGCCAAGATCGGCAACTTGGGACTGAAGCTTTCTTT.

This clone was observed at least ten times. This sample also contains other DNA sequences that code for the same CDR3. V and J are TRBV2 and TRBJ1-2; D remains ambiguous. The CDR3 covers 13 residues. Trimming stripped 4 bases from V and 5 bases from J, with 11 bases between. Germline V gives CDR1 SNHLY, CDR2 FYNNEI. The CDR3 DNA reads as TGTGCCAGCAGTGTTGTCGTGGGGTATGGCTACACCTTC. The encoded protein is CASSVVVGYGYTF. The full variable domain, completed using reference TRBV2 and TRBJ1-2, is EPEVTQTPSHQVTQMGQEVILRCVPISNHLYFYWYRQILGQKVEFLVSFYNNEISEKSEIFDDQFSVERPDGSNFTLKIRSTKLEDSAMYFCASSVVVGYGYTFGSGTRLTVV.

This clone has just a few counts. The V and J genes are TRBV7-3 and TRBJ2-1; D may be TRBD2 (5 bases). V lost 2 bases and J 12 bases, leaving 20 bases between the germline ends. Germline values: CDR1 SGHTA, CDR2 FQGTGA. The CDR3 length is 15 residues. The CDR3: CASSLAGLKGEGQFF. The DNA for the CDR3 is TGTGCCAGCAGCTTAGCGGGCCTGAAGGGAGAGGGGCAGTTCTTC.

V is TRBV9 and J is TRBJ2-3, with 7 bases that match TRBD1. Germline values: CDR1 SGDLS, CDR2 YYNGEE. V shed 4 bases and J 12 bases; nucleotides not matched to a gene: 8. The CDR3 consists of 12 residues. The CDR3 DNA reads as TGTGCCAGCAGCCAAGACAGGGTAGCCCAGTATTTT. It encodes CASSQDRVAQYF.

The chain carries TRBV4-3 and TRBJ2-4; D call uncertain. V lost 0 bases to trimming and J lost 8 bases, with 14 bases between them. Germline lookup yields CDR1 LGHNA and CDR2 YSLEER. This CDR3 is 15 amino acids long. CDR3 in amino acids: CASSQDPSMIDIQYF. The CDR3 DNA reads TGCGCCAGCAGCCAAGATCCTAGTATGATAGACATTCAGTACTTC.

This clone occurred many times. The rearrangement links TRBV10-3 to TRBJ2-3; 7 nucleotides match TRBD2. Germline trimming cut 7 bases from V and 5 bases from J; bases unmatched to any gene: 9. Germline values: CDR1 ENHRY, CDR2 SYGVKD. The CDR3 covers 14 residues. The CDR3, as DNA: TGTGCCATCAACCAACAACGGACTAGAGATACGCAGTATTTT. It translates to CAINQQRTRDTQYF.

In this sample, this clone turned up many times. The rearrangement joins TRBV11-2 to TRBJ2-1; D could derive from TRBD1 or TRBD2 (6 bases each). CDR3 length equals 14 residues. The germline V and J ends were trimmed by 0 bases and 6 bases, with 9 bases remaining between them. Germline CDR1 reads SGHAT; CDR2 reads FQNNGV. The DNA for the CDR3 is TGTGCCAGCAGCTTAGAGTGGGGGGCCAATGAGCAGTTCTTC. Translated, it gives CASSLEWGANEQFF.

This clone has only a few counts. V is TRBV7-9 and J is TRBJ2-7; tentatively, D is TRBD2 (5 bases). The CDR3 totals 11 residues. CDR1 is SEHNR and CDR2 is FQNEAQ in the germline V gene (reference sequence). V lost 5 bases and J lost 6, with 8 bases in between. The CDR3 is CASSRTVEQYF. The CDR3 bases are TGTGCCAGCAGCCGGACTGTCGAGCAGTACTTC.

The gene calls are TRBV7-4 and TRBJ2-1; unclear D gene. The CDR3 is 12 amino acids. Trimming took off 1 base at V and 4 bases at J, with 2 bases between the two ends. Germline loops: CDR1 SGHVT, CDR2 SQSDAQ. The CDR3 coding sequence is TGTGCCAGCAGCTTAGGGTACAATGAGCAGTTCTTC. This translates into CASSLGYNEQFF.

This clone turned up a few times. In DNA form, the CDR3 reads TGTGCCAGCAGCCGAACCGACCGAAACTACGAGCAGTACTTC. Its protein product is CASSRTDRNYEQYF. This chain joins TRBV7-6 and TRBJ2-7, with D hard to call. CDR1 is SGHVS and CDR2 is FNYEAQ in the germline V gene. V lost 5 bases to trimming and J lost 3 bases, with 14 bases between them. The CDR3 sequence is 14 residues long. Variable domain in full (rest from reference TRBV7-6 and TRBJ2-7): GAGVSQSPRYKVTKRGQDVALRCDPISGHVSLYWYRQALGQGPEFLTYFNYEAQQDKSGLPNDRFSAERPEGSISTLTIQRTEQRDSAMYRCASSRTDRNYEQYFGPGTRLTVT.

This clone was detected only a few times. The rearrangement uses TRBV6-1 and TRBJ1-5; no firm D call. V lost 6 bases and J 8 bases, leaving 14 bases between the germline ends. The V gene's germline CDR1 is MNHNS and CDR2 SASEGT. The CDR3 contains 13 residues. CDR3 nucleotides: TGTGCCAGCAGCTCCCAGTTGCGGAAGCCCCAGCATTTT. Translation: CASSSQLRKPQHF.

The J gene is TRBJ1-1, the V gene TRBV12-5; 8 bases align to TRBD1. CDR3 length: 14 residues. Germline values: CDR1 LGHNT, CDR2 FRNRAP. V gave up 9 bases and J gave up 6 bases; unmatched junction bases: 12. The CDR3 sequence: CASASGQAGAEAFF. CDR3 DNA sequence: TGTGCTAGCGCCTCGGGACAGGCTGGAGCTGAAGCTTTCTTT.

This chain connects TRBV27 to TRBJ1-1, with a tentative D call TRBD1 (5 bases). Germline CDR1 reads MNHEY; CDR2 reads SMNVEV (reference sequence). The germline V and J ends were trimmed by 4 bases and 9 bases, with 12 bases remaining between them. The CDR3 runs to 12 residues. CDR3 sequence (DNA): TGTGCCAGCAGTTCGAGACAGAGTCAAGCTTTCTTT. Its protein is CASSSRQSQAFF.

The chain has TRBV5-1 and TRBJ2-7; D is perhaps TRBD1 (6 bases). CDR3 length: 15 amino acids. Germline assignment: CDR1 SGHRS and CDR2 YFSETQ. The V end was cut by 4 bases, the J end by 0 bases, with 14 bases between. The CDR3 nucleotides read TGCGCCAGCAGCATATTCAGGGGTAACTCCTACGAGCAGTACTTC. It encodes CASSIFRGNSYEQYF.

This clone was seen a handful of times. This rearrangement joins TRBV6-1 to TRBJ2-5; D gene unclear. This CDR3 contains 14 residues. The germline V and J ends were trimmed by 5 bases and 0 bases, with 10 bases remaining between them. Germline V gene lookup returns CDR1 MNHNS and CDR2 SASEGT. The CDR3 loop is CASSKQTYQETQYF. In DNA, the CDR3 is TGTGCCAGCAGTAAGCAGACGTACCAAGAGACCCAGTACTTC.

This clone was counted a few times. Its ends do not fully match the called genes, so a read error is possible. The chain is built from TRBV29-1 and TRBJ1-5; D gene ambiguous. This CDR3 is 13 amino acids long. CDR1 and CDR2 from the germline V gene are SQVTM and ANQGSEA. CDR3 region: CSVAETSDQPQHF. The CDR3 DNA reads TGCAGCGTTGCGGAGACTAGCGATCAGCCCCAGCATTTT.

The CDR3 here is CASAPGTSGRNEQFF. The DNA for the CDR3 is TGTGCCTCAGCCCCCGGGACTAGCGGGAGGAATGAGCAGTTCTTC. The chain employs TRBV7-3 and TRBJ2-1; 15 bases match TRBD2. CDR1 and CDR2 (germline): SGHTA, FQGTGA. V gave up 11 bases and J gave up 7 bases; unmatched junction bases: 9. The CDR3 sequence is 15 residues long.

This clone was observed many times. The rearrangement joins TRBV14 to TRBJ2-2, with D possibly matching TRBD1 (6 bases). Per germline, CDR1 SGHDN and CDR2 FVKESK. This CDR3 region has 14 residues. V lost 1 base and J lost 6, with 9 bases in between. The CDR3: CASSQAPGAGELFF. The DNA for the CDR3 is TGTGCCAGCAGCCAAGCCCCAGGGGCCGGGGAGCTGTTTTTT.